This is a list of T cell receptor beta chains from one sample in a study of shared clonotypes between healthy human individuals. Sequencing was performed with immunoSEQ multiplex PCR; in TCRdb, only in-frame clones are kept and a portion is missing. The repertoire holds 1,400,000 or so clones, with 97% to 99% as singletons. Material: naive CD4+ T cells sorted from blood. These receptors originate from a man aged 25-40 years in good health. Both conserved end residues are part of each CDR3. D genes are given only for firm matches. Clone size, where shown, is once, few, many, or a class for clones that have expanded.

clone size,V gene,CDR3 length,J gene,D gene,CDR3 DNA,CDR3 protein
NA,TRBV27,18,TRBJ2-1,NA,TGTGCCAGCAGTTTATGGCAGGGCAGCTTATCCTACTACAATGAGCAGTTCTTC,CASSLWQGSLSYYNEQFF
NA,TRBV20-1,11,TRBJ1-2,NA,TGCAGTGCTAGAAGGGCTTATGGCTACACCTTC,CSARRAYGYTF
NA,TRBV28,15,TRBJ2-1,NA,TGTGCCAGCATCTCCCGGCCGATCGGTTACAATGAGCAGTTCTTC,CASISRPIGYNEQFF
NA,TRBV2,14,TRBJ2-1,TRBD2,TGTGCCAGCAGTGCGCTAGCGGAGGGGTATGAGCAGTTCTTC,CASSALAEGYEQFF
NA,TRBV28,14,TRBJ2-1,NA,TGTGCCAGCACTGCAGGGTCGCCCTACAATGAGCAGTTCTTC,CASTAGSPYNEQFF
NA,TRBV27,17,TRBJ2-2,NA,TGTGCCAGCAGTTTATTTGGGCAGGGTGCTAACACCGGGGAGCTGTTTTTT,CASSLFGQGANTGELFF
NA,TRBV11-2,14,TRBJ2-2,NA,TGTGCCAGCAGCTTAGAGGCAGGGAAACGGGAGCTGTTTTTT,CASSLEAGKRELFF
NA,TRBV14,15,TRBJ2-2,TRBD2,TGTGCCAGCAGCCCGGCGGGAGAAGGGACCGGGGAGCTGTTTTTT,CASSPAGEGTGELFF
once,TRBV18,14,TRBJ2-1,NA,TGTGCCAGCTCACCAACGGGGGCCGGGAATGAGCAGTTCTTC,CASSPTGAGNEQFF
NA,TRBV2,13,TRBJ1-4,NA,TGTGCCAGCACCCGGGAATTTGATGAAAAACTGTTTTTT,CASTREFDEKLFF
NA,TRBV5-1,13,TRBJ1-1,NA,TGCGCCAGCAGCTCTGGACCGATCACTGAAGCTTTCTTT,CASSSGPITEAFF
NA,TRBV5-4,15,TRBJ2-7,NA,TGTGCCAGCAGCTTGGGCGGGATTAAGAACTACGAGCAGTACTTC,CASSLGGIKNYEQYF
NA,TRBV9,12,TRBJ2-1,NA,TGTGCCAGCAGCCTTGGGTACAATGAGCAGTTCTTC,CASSLGYNEQFF
NA,TRBV5-6,14,TRBJ2-7,TRBD1,TGTGCCAGCAGCAACCACGGGACAGACTACGAGCAGTACTTC,CASSNHGTDYEQYF
NA,TRBV11-2,13,TRBJ2-4,NA,TGTGCCAGCAGTTCATACAGGAAAAACATTCAGTACTTC,CASSSYRKNIQYF
NA,TRBV5-1,15,TRBJ2-3,TRBD2,TGCGCCAGCAGCGTAAGCGGGGACGACACAGATACGCAGTATTTT,CASSVSGDDTDTQYF
NA,TRBV7-2,15,TRBJ2-4,TRBD1,TGTGCCAGCAGCCGGGACAGGGGTTCCAAAAACATTCAGTACTTC,CASSRDRGSKNIQYF
once,TRBV5-4,15,TRBJ2-7,TRBD2,TGTGCCAGCAGCTTTAGCGGGAGGAACCCCTACGAGCAGTACTTC,CASSFSGRNPYEQYF
NA,TRBV18,15,TRBJ2-1,NA,TGTGCCAGCTCAGCAACAGGTCTCTCCTACAATGAGCAGTTCTTC,CASSATGLSYNEQFF
NA,TRBV28,16,TRBJ2-7,TRBD1,TGTGCCAGCAGTTTATTAGGACCCAAGGGGGCAGGCGAGCAGTACTTC,CASSLLGPKGAGEQYF
NA,TRBV30,14,TRBJ1-2,TRBD1,TGTGCCTGGAGTGCCAGGGGGAGGCTGACTTTCTACACCTTC,CAWSARGRLTFYTF
NA,TRBV5-5,13,TRBJ2-1,NA,TGTGCCAGCAGCTGGACTGGAAACAATGAGCAGTTCTTC,CASSWTGNNEQFF
NA,TRBV4-1,15,TRBJ2-7,TRBD2,TGCGCCAGCAGCCACCCAACTAGCGGAGACTACGAGCAGTACTTC,CASSHPTSGDYEQYF
NA,TRBV6-4,15,TRBJ2-3,TRBD1,TGTGCCAGCAGTGACTCAACAGGGGGCCCAGATACGCAGTATTTT,CASSDSTGGPDTQYF
once,TRBV7-2,16,TRBJ2-2,NA,TGTGCCAGCAGCCCCGGAGCCAGCGGGCGAACCGGGGAGCTGTTTTTT,CASSPGASGRTGELFF
NA,TRBV5-4,14,TRBJ1-2,NA,TGTGCCAGCAGCTTGCAGGGAGTCGACTATGGCTACACCTTC,CASSLQGVDYGYTF
NA,TRBV11-2,16,TRBJ2-1,TRBD1,TGTGCCAGCAGCTTTCTGGGGACAGGGACCTACAATGAGCAGTTCTTC,CASSFLGTGTYNEQFF
NA,TRBV28,17,TRBJ2-1,TRBD2,TGTGCCAGCAGTCCCCCGACTAGCGGGAGCTCGCACAATGAGCAGTTCTTC,CASSPPTSGSSHNEQFF
NA,TRBV5-4,15,TRBJ2-3,TRBD1,TGTGCCAGCAGCGGAACAGGGGGCGCAGTGGATACGCAGTATTTT,CASSGTGGAVDTQYF
NA,TRBV7-6,12,TRBJ2-7,NA,TGTGCCAGCAGCTTATTTTTCTACGAGCAGTACTTC,CASSLFFYEQYF
NA,TRBV5-1,16,TRBJ2-5,TRBD2,TGCGCCAGCAGCTTGCAGGGTAGCGGGAGCGGGGAGACCCAGTACTTC,CASSLQGSGSGETQYF
NA,TRBV7-9,16,TRBJ2-1,NA,TGTGCCAGCAGCCCCGTCGCCTCGAGCTCCTACAATGAGCAGTTCTTC,CASSPVASSSYNEQFF
NA,TRBV4-3,13,TRBJ2-7,NA,TGCGCCAGCAGCCGGGACATCTCCTACGAGCAGTACTTC,CASSRDISYEQYF
NA,TRBV7-9,16,TRBJ2-1,TRBD2,TGTGCCAGCAGTCCCCTCACGGCGGGAGGGCCGAATGAGCAGTTCTTC,CASSPLTAGGPNEQFF
NA,TRBV30,15,TRBJ1-5,TRBD1,TGTGCCTGGAATCACGGGACAGGGGGAAATCAGCCCCAGCATTTT,CAWNHGTGGNQPQHF
NA,TRBV5-1,17,TRBJ1-2,TRBD1,TGCGCCAGCAGCTTGCAGCCGACAGGGGCTTCTCTCTATGGCTACACCTTC,CASSLQPTGASLYGYTF
NA,TRBV6-5,15,TRBJ2-7,NA,TGTGCCAGCAGTTACCGGCCCAGGGCCGACTACGAGCAGTACTTC,CASSYRPRADYEQYF
once,TRBV7-6,11,TRBJ2-3,NA,TGTGCCAGCAGCTTTGGGGATACGCAGTATTTT,CASSFGDTQYF
NA,TRBV4-3,16,TRBJ2-7,TRBD1,TGCGCCAGCAGCCAAGAGCTCTCTGACAGGGTCTACGAGCAGTACTTC,CASSQELSDRVYEQYF
NA,TRBV28,16,TRBJ2-7,TRBD1,TGTGCCAGCAGTTTCGGGAACAGGGGATACTCCTACGAGCAGTACTTC,CASSFGNRGYSYEQYF
NA,TRBV19,15,TRBJ1-1,NA,TGTGCCAGTAGTAGCGGAGGGGCCCTGTGGCGTGAAGCTTTCTTT,CASSSGGALWREAFF
NA,TRBV6-5,15,TRBJ2-7,NA,TGTGCCAGCAGTTACGAAGGGGAGCGAGCCTACGAGCAGTACTTC,CASSYEGERAYEQYF
NA,TRBV27,19,TRBJ2-7,NA,TGTGCCAGCAGAACAACTTACGGAGGGCCGGGACACTACTCCTACGAGCAGTACTTC,CASRTTYGGPGHYSYEQYF
NA,TRBV5-4,11,TRBJ2-1,NA,TGTGCCAGCAGCCTGGAGTCTGAGCAGTTCTTC,CASSLESEQFF
NA,TRBV7-3,15,TRBJ2-2,NA,TGTGCCAGCCAGCTCACGCGGGACAACACCGGGGAGCTGTTTTTT,CASQLTRDNTGELFF
NA,TRBV7-8,12,TRBJ2-7,NA,TGTGCCAGCAGCCCAAAATCTACGGTGCAGTACTTC,CASSPKSTVQYF